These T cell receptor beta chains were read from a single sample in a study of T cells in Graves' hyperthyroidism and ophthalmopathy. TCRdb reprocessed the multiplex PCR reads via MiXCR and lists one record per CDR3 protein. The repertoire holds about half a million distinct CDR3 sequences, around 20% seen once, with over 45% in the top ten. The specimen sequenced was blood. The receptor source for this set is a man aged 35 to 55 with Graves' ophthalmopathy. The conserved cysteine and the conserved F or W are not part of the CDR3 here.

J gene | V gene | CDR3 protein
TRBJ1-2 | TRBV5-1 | ASSLAPRPNNYGYT
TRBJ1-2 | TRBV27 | ASSLFEGGYGYT
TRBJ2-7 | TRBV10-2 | ASSEGTGGSYEQY
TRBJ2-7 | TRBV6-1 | ASRTSVTYEQY
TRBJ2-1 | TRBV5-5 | ASSLFLAGATYNEQF
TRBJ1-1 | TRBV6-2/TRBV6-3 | ASTGGLGTEAF
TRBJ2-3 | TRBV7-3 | ASSLRWTETDTQY
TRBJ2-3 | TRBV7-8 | ASSLGLAGGPRTDTQY
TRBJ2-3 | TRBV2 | ASSEGLADTQY
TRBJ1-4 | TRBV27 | ASRGQPNNEKLF
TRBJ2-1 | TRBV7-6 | ASSSAPIQEQF
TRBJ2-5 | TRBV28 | ASSFRSGRGKTQY
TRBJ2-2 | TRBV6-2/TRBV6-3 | ASSPYHPAGELF
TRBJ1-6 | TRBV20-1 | SARVTRGQDSPLH
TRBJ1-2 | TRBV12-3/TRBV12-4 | ASSYIGVLNGYT
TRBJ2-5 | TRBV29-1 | SVVGWVGTSGETQY
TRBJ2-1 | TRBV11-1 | ASSLDIGTSGFYEQF
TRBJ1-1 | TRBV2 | ATLGTGNTEAF
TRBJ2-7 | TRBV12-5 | ASGPREPNYEQY
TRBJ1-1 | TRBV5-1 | ASSRDAGGNTEAF
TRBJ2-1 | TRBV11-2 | ASSLGRDRFYNEQF
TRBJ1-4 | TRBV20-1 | SAPRQGAWEKLF
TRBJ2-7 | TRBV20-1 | SASGGRAYEQY
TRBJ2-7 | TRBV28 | ASSPGAPPHEQY
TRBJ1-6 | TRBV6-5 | ASSFTSPGQINSPLH
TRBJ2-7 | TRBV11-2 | ASSSLTSGSPYEQY
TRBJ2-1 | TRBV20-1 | SAPPSGYYNEQF
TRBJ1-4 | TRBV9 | ASSQPGQPNEKLF
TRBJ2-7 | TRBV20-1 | SADVRGPSSSYEQY
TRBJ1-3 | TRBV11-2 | ATRAGASGNTIY
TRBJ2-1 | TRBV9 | ASSVVPSGAYNEQF
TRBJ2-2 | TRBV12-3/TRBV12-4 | ASSLSSGSGELF
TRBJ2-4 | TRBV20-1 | SARDPFVRGRPLAKNIQY
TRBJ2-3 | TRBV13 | ASSGTSRTDTQY
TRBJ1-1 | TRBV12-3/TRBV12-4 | ATTQGWGTEAF
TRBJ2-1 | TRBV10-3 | AISGRSEGGGLQNYNEQF
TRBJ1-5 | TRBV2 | ASSPLGGQGNQPQH
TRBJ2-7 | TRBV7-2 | ASSFGGTPEQY